The sequence of this T cell receptor (beta chain) was determined in a study of PD-1 blockade in mismatch repair-deficient tumors. Study-wide findings and caveats: Tumor-resident clones, often absent from pretreatment blood, expanded after pembrolizumab and then contracted.

Only in-frame clones appear in the TCRdb table, and some are missing; sequencing was by immunoSEQ multiplex PCR. This table holds about 120,000 clones, about 83% found once. Of note for this clone: The antigen remains undetermined.

Source: peripheral blood, taken roughly 13 months after starting pembrolizumab. The sequence derives from an adult with mismatch repair-deficient cancer.

CDR3 coding DNA: TGCGCCAGCAGCCAAACGAGTCGTGAGCAGTTCTTC. It yields the protein CASSQTSREQFF. V usage is TRBV4-1 and J usage is TRBJ2-1, with D uncertain. In germline, CDR1 is MGHRA, CDR2 YSYEKL. CDR3 length equals 12 residues. V was cut by 2 bases and J by 9 bases, with 8 bases left in between.